The clone carrying this TCR beta chain came up a few times. The antigen remains undetermined. Specified time point: week 23, last vaccination. Vaccine doses each comprised 300 ug of mutant IDH1 20-mer peptide, with topical imiquimod. Newly diagnosed WHO grade 3 or 4 IDH1-mutant, ATRX-lost astrocytomas were identified in the donors. The sample originates from a study of a mutant IDH1 vaccine in newly diagnosed glioma. The wider study: Eight vaccine doses were administered to patients at weeks 1, 3, 5, 7, 11, 15, 19 and 23. Patients got their first vaccination 4-6 weeks after radiotherapy alone, or with temozolomide cycles. Study-level points and caveats: Top peripheral T cell clonotype shifts appeared unrelated to pseudoprogression.

Assay used: immunoSEQ multiplex PCR; TCRdb lists only in-frame clones, some missing. The data contain approximately 82,000 clones, 65% to 90% of them seen just once; the ten biggest clones take up 2.2%. The material sequenced was PBMCs, taken from a glioma patient whose treatment included an IDH1 peptide vaccine. The source is a man aged 25 to 40 with glioma. Some clones in this sample may be carry-over from other donors' samples.

The CDR3 DNA is TGCGCCAGCAGCCAAAGGGTAGGGCTTCCCTCCTACGAGCAGTACTTC. Amino acids: CASSQRVGLPSYEQYF. The chain joins TRBV4-1 to TRBJ2-7; D is ambiguous. Germline values: CDR1 MGHRA, CDR2 YSYEKL. The CDR3 loop spans 16 amino acids. Between the trimmed V and J ends, which lost 2 bases and 0 bases, there was a span of 14 bases.